This is a list of T cell receptor beta chains from one sample in a study of CD8 T cells in Susac syndrome. TCRdb recomputed calls from the immunoSEQ multiplex PCR reads with MiXCR, one row per CDR3 protein. The sample has 95,000 to 150,000 distinct CDR3 sequences; 90% to 95% are singletons. The specimen was CD4+ T cells from PBMCs. These receptor sequences come from a human donor in good health. Each CDR3 is given with its conserved first and last residue. A D gene is named only where the DNA matches it firmly.

V gene,J gene,D gene,CDR3 protein,CDR3 DNA
TRBV6-6,TRBJ1-1,.,CAIEDQVGTEVFF,TGTGCCATCGAAGACCAGGTTGGCACTGAAGTTTTCTTT
TRBV19,TRBJ2-2,TRBD2,CASLKLAGFIGAGELFF,TGTGCCAGTCTCAAACTAGCGGGATTTATTGGGGCCGGGGAGCTGTTTTTT
TRBV20-1,TRBJ1-1,.,CSAKWGTMNTEAFF,TGCAGTGCTAAGTGGGGGACCATGAACACTGAAGCTTTCTTT
TRBV2,TRBJ1-1,.,CASLTGRLNTEAFF,TGTGCCAGCTTGACGGGACGGCTGAACACTGAAGCTTTCTTT
TRBV2,TRBJ2-1,TRBD2,CASSQGLAGEGEQFF,TGTGCCAGCAGTCAGGGACTAGCGGGAGAGGGGGAGCAGTTCTTC
TRBV24-1,TRBJ2-1,.,CATSDPWRDNEQFF,TGTGCCACCAGTGACCCCTGGCGTGACAATGAGCAGTTCTTC
TRBV12-5,TRBJ2-7,.,CASGLGSVAEQYF,TGTGCTAGTGGCTTGGGTTCCGTGGCCGAGCAGTACTTC
TRBV7-2,TRBJ1-1,.,CASSLGARGGTEAFF,TGTGCCAGCAGCTTAGGGGCCCGGGGGGGCACTGAAGCTTTCTTT
TRBV3-1,TRBJ1-2,TRBD1,CASSHTTGGSDYGYTF,TGTGCCAGCAGCCACACCACAGGGGGCAGTGACTATGGCTACACCTTC
TRBV30,TRBJ1-2,.,CAWSGPGALTF,TGTGCCTGGAGTGGGCCAGGGGCTCTCACCTTC
TRBV20-1,TRBJ2-5,.,CSARAAIETQYF,TGCAGTGCTAGGGCTGCAATCGAGACCCAGTACTTC
TRBV5-6,TRBJ2-5,.,CASSLRGLLGETQYF,TGTGCCAGCAGCCTGAGAGGGCTTCTTGGGGAGACCCAGTACTTC
TRBV5-6,TRBJ2-7,TRBD2,CASRGLAGSEQYF,TGTGCCAGCCGAGGACTAGCGGGAAGCGAGCAGTACTTC
TRBV20-1,TRBJ1-5,.,CSARDPTGNQPQHF,TGCAGTGCTAGAGACCCAACGGGCAATCAGCCCCAGCATTTT
TRBV21-1,TRBJ2-5,.,CASRNFGTSGMETQYF,TGTGCCAGCAGAAATTTTGGGACTAGCGGGATGGAGACCCAGTACTTC
TRBV6-2/TRBV6-3,TRBJ2-1,.,CASSPAGTTYNEQFF,TGTGCCAGCAGTCCCGCCGGGACAACCTACAATGAGCAGTTCTTC
TRBV3-1,TRBJ2-6,.,CASSRQGGAGANVLTF,TGTGCCAGCAGCCGACAAGGGGGTGCTGGGGCCAACGTCCTGACTTTC
TRBV7-2,TRBJ2-3,TRBD2,CASSWGGLDADTQYF,TGTGCCAGCAGCTGGGGGGGACTAGACGCAGATACGCAGTATTTT
TRBV5-4,TRBJ1-2,TRBD1,CASSLVGQGHNYGYTF,TGTGCCAGCAGCTTGGTTGGACAGGGGCATAACTATGGCTACACCTTC
TRBV7-9,TRBJ1-1,.,CASSSRPTNTEAFF,TGTGCCAGCAGCTCTAGGCCCACGAACACTGAAGCTTTCTTT
TRBV6-5,TRBJ2-5,.,CASSLSRRGETQYF,TGTGCCAGCAGTCTTAGCAGGAGAGGAGAGACCCAGTACTTC
TRBV3-1,TRBJ1-5,.,CASSQGAGNSNQPQHF,TGTGCCAGCAGCCAAGGGGCGGGGAATAGCAATCAGCCCCAGCATTTT
TRBV6-2/TRBV6-3,TRBJ2-7,.,CASSVNSYEQYF,TGTGCCAGCAGTGTGAACTCCTACGAGCAGTACTTC
TRBV20-1,TRBJ1-5,TRBD1,CSAVGTGQSQPQHF,TGCAGTGCTGTCGGGACAGGGCAGTCCCAGCCCCAGCATTTT
TRBV10-3,TRBJ2-7,TRBD1,CAIRGTGDYEQYF,TGTGCCATCAGAGGGACAGGGGATTACGAGCAGTACTTC
TRBV4-3,TRBJ1-2,.,CASSQDRRGNYGYTF,TGCGCCAGCAGCCAAGATCGGCGGGGGAACTATGGCTACACCTTC
TRBV6-1,TRBJ2-3,.,CASSESSNTQYF,TGTGCCAGCAGTGAGTCTAGCAATACGCAGTATTTT
TRBV18,TRBJ2-1,.,CASSTGSANEQFF,TGTGCCAGCTCCACCGGGTCCGCCAATGAGCAGTTCTTC
TRBV7-6,TRBJ1-5,.,CASSLVGGVGNQPQHF,TGTGCCAGCAGCTTAGTGGGGGGAGTTGGCAATCAGCCCCAGCATTTT
TRBV3-1,TRBJ2-7,TRBD2,CASSQDAIAGSYEQYF,TGTGCCAGCAGCCAAGATGCGATAGCGGGTTCCTACGAGCAGTACTTC
TRBV11-1,TRBJ2-1,TRBD2,CASSTYGTSTARSSYNEQFF,TGTGCCAGCAGCACCTACGGGACTAGCACAGCCCGAAGCTCCTACAATGAGCAGTTCTTC